These T cell receptor beta chains were read from a single sample in a study of beta chain features in type 1 diabetes. Using immunoSEQ multiplex PCR, the repertoire was profiled, and TCRdb retains in-frame clones only, with some absent. The sample includes under 200,000 clones, 6.5% to 10% of them seen just once. Sequencing was carried out using central memory CD4+ T cells from blood. These receptors were obtained from a woman under 30 with type 1 diabetes. Each CDR3 is given without its conserved first and last residue.

CDR3aa | j_gene | v_gene
ASSEGMSTDTQY | TRBJ2-3 | TRBV2
ASSLGITYEQY | TRBJ2-7 | TRBV13
ASSPGQGHQAVAKNIQY | TRBJ2-4 | TRBV5-1
ASSLSLGGVRKLF | TRBJ1-4 | TRBV7-9
ASRDFQETQY | TRBJ2-5 | TRBV25-1
ASSQGQGKGNTEAF | TRBJ1-1 | TRBV4-1
SASGSYGYT | TRBJ1-2 | TRBV20-1
ASSSAGSYGYT | TRBJ1-2 | TRBV25-1
ASSLIGGGDSNQPQH | TRBJ1-5 | TRBV7-8
ASSPPAVQGYT | TRBJ1-2 | TRBV28
ASSRTSGNNEQF | TRBJ2-1 | TRBV28
SAGQSGGYGYT | TRBJ1-2 | TRBV29-1
ASSRDRNTEAF | TRBJ1-1 | TRBV4-3
ASSAVGQGGGFGETQY | TRBJ2-5 | TRBV6-1
ASSQDPQGWTKNIQY | TRBJ2-4 | TRBV4-3
ASSRAGTGVEQY | TRBJ2-7 | TRBV18
ASSLSGQGYENEQF | TRBJ2-1 | TRBV11-3
ASSNRGRGYT | TRBJ1-2 | TRBV28
ASSTGDGYT | TRBJ1-2 | TRBV18
ASSLTGSGANVLT | TRBJ2-6 | TRBV7-9